Listed below are T cell receptor beta chains from one sample, sequenced in a study of graft-versus-host responses after intestinal transplantation. Profiling relied on immunoSEQ multiplex PCR, and the TCRdb table lists in-frame clones only, not all of them. The sample lists about 98,000 clones, roughly 83% occurring once. Sequenced here: PBMCs, sampled 255 days after intestinal transplant. The receptors derive from a human patient who received an intestinal transplant, so some T cells may come from the graft donor. CDR3s include the opening cysteine and the closing phenylalanine or tryptophan. D genes are given only for firm matches. Rows give clone size only sometimes, using once, few, many, or a class for an expanded clone.

V gene	clone size	J gene	D gene	CDR3 protein	CDR3 DNA
TRBV6-1	NA	TRBJ1-2	NA	CASSDLRGDGYTF	TGTGCCAGCAGTGATTTAAGGGGAGATGGCTACACCTTC
TRBV4-1	NA	TRBJ2-2	TRBD2	CASSQVWLAGGRTGELFF	TGCGCCAGCAGCCAAGTTTGGCTAGCGGGGGGGCGCACCGGGGAGCTGTTTTTT
TRBV19	NA	TRBJ2-1	NA	CASKGDSYNEQFF	TGTGCCAGTAAGGGGGACTCCTACAATGAGCAGTTCTTC
TRBV30	NA	TRBJ1-1	TRBD1	CAWTRDRATEAFF	TGTGCCTGGACACGGGACAGGGCTACTGAAGCTTTCTTT
TRBV2	NA	TRBJ2-3	NA	CASSEAQGDTQYF	TGTGCCAGCAGTGAAGCGCAGGGGGATACGCAGTATTTT
TRBV6-6	NA	TRBJ1-2	TRBD1	CASSNQKQGSNYGYTF	TGTGCCAGCAGCAATCAAAAACAGGGGTCAAACTATGGCTACACCTTC
TRBV5-4	once	TRBJ2-3	TRBD1	CASSARDRGGHTQYF	TGTGCCAGCAGCGCCCGGGACAGGGGAGGACATACGCAGTATTTT
TRBV27	NA	TRBJ2-7	TRBD2	CASTLTSGSYEQYF	TGTGCCAGCACCCTGACTAGCGGCTCCTACGAGCAGTACTTC
TRBV7-6	NA	TRBJ2-7	TRBD2	CASSSLAGDYEQYF	TGTGCCAGCAGCTCCCTAGCGGGAGACTACGAGCAGTACTTC
TRBV25-1	NA	TRBJ2-2	TRBD1	CASSGTALGGELFF	TGTGCCAGCAGCGGGACAGCCCTGGGCGGGGAGCTGTTTTTT
TRBV7-9	NA	TRBJ1-1	TRBD1	CASSARDRVVGANTEAFF	TGTGCCAGCAGCGCCCGGGACAGGGTGGTGGGGGCTAACACTGAAGCTTTCTTT
TRBV6-1	NA	TRBJ2-3	NA	CASSRDRGPVTQYF	TGTGCCAGCAGCAGGGACCGCGGCCCAGTAACGCAGTATTTT
TRBV27	once	TRBJ2-7	TRBD2	CASSQRTSGRGYEQYF	TGTGCCAGCAGTCAAAGGACTAGCGGGAGGGGGTACGAGCAGTACTTC
TRBV5-1	NA	TRBJ2-3	NA	CASSLVGVGTDTQYF	TGCGCCAGCAGCTTGGTTGGGGTGGGCACAGATACGCAGTATTTT
TRBV7-7	NA	TRBJ2-7	TRBD1	CASSLARTGPSSYEQYF	TGTGCTAGCAGCTTAGCGAGGACAGGGCCGAGCTCCTACGAGCAGTACTTC
TRBV9	NA	TRBJ1-1	TRBD1	CASSVGTDTEAFF	TGTGCCAGCAGCGTGGGGACAGACACTGAAGCTTTCTTT
TRBV11-2	NA	TRBJ2-3	NA	CASSYDLGYLTDTQYF	TGTGCCAGCAGCTACGACCTCGGATACCTCACAGATACGCAGTATTTT
TRBV6-6	few	TRBJ1-5	NA	CASSYGITPQHF	TGTGCCAGCAGTTACGGGATAACGCCCCAGCATTTT
TRBV4-2	NA	TRBJ2-1	NA	CASSTRLVPQFF	TGTGCCAGCAGCACCCGACTAGTGCCGCAGTTCTTC
TRBV5-8	NA	TRBJ1-2	TRBD1	CASSRGTGGDFGYTF	TGTGCCAGCAGCCGGGGCACAGGGGGCGATTTTGGCTACACCTTC
TRBV27	NA	TRBJ2-1	TRBD1	CASSTQTGPSYNEQFF	TGTGCCAGCAGTACTCAGACAGGGCCCTCCTACAATGAGCAGTTCTTC
TRBV28	once	TRBJ2-3	TRBD2	CASSLLSLAADVTDTQYF	TGTGCCAGCAGTTTATTATCTCTAGCGGCGGATGTCACAGATACGCAGTATTTT
TRBV2	NA	TRBJ1-1	NA	CASSEADPTGAFF	TGTGCCAGCAGTGAAGCTGACCCCACCGGGGCTTTCTTT
TRBV6-4	few	TRBJ2-1	NA	CASSDSQNNEQFF	TGTGCCAGCAGTGACTCTCAGAACAATGAGCAGTTCTTC
TRBV6-1	NA	TRBJ2-5	TRBD2	CASSALAGFQETQYF	TGTGCCAGCAGTGCCCTAGCGGGGTTTCAAGAGACCCAGTACTTC
TRBV4-1	once	TRBJ1-5	TRBD1	CASSQGPGGELKGNQPQHF	TGCGCCAGCAGCCAAGGCCCAGGGGGCGAATTGAAGGGCAATCAGCCCCAGCATTTT
TRBV2	NA	TRBJ2-1	NA	CASMSETFYNEQFF	TGTGCCAGCATGTCAGAAACCTTCTACAATGAGCAGTTCTTC
TRBV4-1	few	TRBJ1-1	NA	CASSEKGLTEAFF	TGCGCCAGCAGCGAGAAGGGATTGACTGAAGCTTTCTTT
TRBV19	NA	TRBJ1-1	NA	CASSSGLNTEAFF	TGTGCCAGTAGTTCCGGGCTGAACACTGAAGCTTTCTTT
TRBV5-6	NA	TRBJ2-2	NA	CASSRTGELFF	TGTGCCAGCAGCCGGACCGGGGAGCTGTTTTTT
TRBV19	once	TRBJ2-1	NA	CASSILEGQYNEQFF	TGTGCCAGTAGTATACTGGAGGGCCAGTACAATGAGCAGTTCTTC
TRBV6-1	NA	TRBJ2-7	TRBD2	CASSGRSGTSFYEQYF	TGTGCCAGCAGTGGGCGTTCCGGGACTAGCTTCTACGAGCAGTACTTC
TRBV13	NA	TRBJ2-3	TRBD2	CASSLAGVPDTQYF	TGTGCCAGCAGTCTAGCGGGAGTGCCAGATACGCAGTATTTT
TRBV6-5	NA	TRBJ1-2	NA	CAGSGELYYGYTF	TGTGCCGGTAGTGGGGAATTATACTATGGCTACACCTTC
TRBV19	NA	TRBJ1-5	NA	CASSNQWGQPQHF	TGTGCCAGTAGCAATCAGTGGGGCCAGCCCCAGCATTTT
TRBV28	NA	TRBJ1-3	TRBD1	CASRLDRDGNTIYF	TGTGCCAGCAGATTAGACAGGGACGGAAACACCATATATTTT
TRBV15	NA	TRBJ2-1	NA	CATSREGYNEQFF	TGTGCCACCAGCAGAGAGGGCTACAATGAGCAGTTCTTC
TRBV6-5	NA	TRBJ1-6	NA	CASRGEGDRPLHF	TGTGCCAGTAGAGGGGAAGGGGATCGGCCCCTCCACTTT
TRBV18	NA	TRBJ2-1	TRBD1	CASKTGTGANEQFF	TGTGCCAGCAAAACCGGGACAGGGGCCAATGAGCAGTTCTTC
TRBV5-4	NA	TRBJ2-2	TRBD2	CASSPVSMTGGTGELFF	TGTGCCAGCAGCCCTGTCTCCATGACGGGAGGGACCGGGGAGCTGTTTTTT
TRBV30	NA	TRBJ1-1	NA	CAWKGTPRSEAFF	TGTGCCTGGAAGGGGACGCCAAGATCGGAAGCTTTCTTT
TRBV7-2	NA	TRBJ2-4	NA	CASSLEPPGLKNIQYF	TGTGCCAGCAGCTTAGAACCCCCAGGGCTTAAAAACATTCAGTACTTC
TRBV7-6	NA	TRBJ1-3	NA	CASSLAARDTIYF	TGTGCCAGCAGCTTAGCAGCTAGAGACACCATATATTTT
TRBV15	NA	TRBJ1-2	NA	CATSRELSWLDYGYTF	TGTGCCACCAGCAGAGAATTGTCCTGGTTGGACTATGGCTACACCTTC
TRBV7-2	once	TRBJ2-1	TRBD2	CASSLAGANEQFF	TGTGCCAGCAGCCTAGCGGGGGCCAATGAGCAGTTCTTC
TRBV10-3	NA	TRBJ2-1	NA	CAIGAGTEQFF	TGTGCCATCGGGGCAGGCACTGAGCAGTTCTTC
TRBV29-1	NA	TRBJ1-2	NA	CSAIQESGSRGYTF	TGCAGCGCAATCCAGGAATCTGGATCGAGAGGCTACACCTTC
TRBV4-1	NA	TRBJ2-7	TRBD2	CASSQFIAGAYEQYF	TGCGCCAGCAGCCAATTTATAGCGGGGGCCTACGAGCAGTACTTC
TRBV5-4	NA	TRBJ2-3	NA	CASSLMRAPTDTQYF	TGTGCCAGCAGCTTGATGCGGGCTCCCACAGATACGCAGTATTTT